Reported below is one T cell receptor beta chain. Its antigen is not identified. One end of the junction fails to match germline, which may point to a read error. Selection for sequencing was limited to patients who had shown CD8+CD57+ cell expansion by flow cytometry. Per the germline V gene, CDR1 is SGHTA and CDR2 is FQGTGA. This CDR3 has 13 amino acids. TCR beta VDJ and CDR3 profiles were obtained from a genomic DNA template. In TCRdb, the reads were re-called with MiXCR into one record per CDR3 protein. The repertoire holds approximately 250,000 distinct CDR3 sequences, roughly 82% seen once, with approximately 42% in the top ten. These data are taken from a study of CD8+CD57+ T cells in acquired aplastic anemia. The wider study: The mean DNA yield obtained from sorted CD4+ and CD8+ cells came to approximately 3.2 ug. Study results and limitations: Twenty-nine shared CD8+ CDR3s appeared highly expressed within patients' immunodominant clones.

The source of this sequence is a human donor with aplastic anemia. The chain combines TRBV7-3 with TRBJ2-5, with D possibly being TRBD1 (5 bases). The sample was sorted CD4+, CD8+, or CD8+CD57+ T cells (not recorded which) from PBMCs. The CDR3: CATRVPPKETQYF. As DNA, the CDR3 is TGTGCCACCAGGGTACCCCCCAAGGAGACGCAGTACTTT.